This T cell receptor beta chain was observed in a study of blood T cell repertoires in COVID-19. The overall study: Spain, Italy and the United States supplied samples that represented acute and convalescent COVID-19.

The V end was cut by 5 bases, the J end by 5 bases, with 17 bases between. The CDR3 has 14 residues. The V gene's germline CDR1 is SGHRS and CDR2 YFSETQ. As handled by the study authors: Amplified reference gene primers provided the basis for estimating nucleated cell counts. The assay was immunoSEQ multiplex PCR, and TCRdb's table has in-frame clones only and misses some. V and J calls and clone size are those listed in that table; D and trimming were worked out from the DNA. The repertoire consists of 150,000 to 200,000 clones, with 87% occurring once and the leading ten covering about 4.7%. The receptor was derived from a human donor in a cohort sampled during active COVID-19. Material: peripheral blood. V gene TRBV5-1 combines with J gene TRBJ2-7, with D possibly being TRBD1 (6 bases). CDR3 protein: CASRSREGDNEQYF. The DNA of the CDR3 is TGCGCCAGCAGGTCGCGCGAGGGGGACAACGAGCAGTACTTC.